Shown below are 2 T cell receptor beta chains from a single sample sequenced in a study of cytomegalovirus exposure and HLA in healthy donors. PCR was performed using 60 Vbeta and 13 Jbeta primers. Some clones are missing from TCRdb's copy, which holds only in-frame ones; the method was immunoSEQ multiplex PCR. The data contain about 80,000 clones, 80% of them singletons. Material for sequencing was PBMCs. These receptor sequences come from a man between 50 and 59 years old in good health and CMV-seropositive.

This rearrangement joins TRBV6-5 to TRBJ2-2; TRBD1 is a possible D gene (5 bases). This CDR3 spans 13 amino acids. Germline CDR1 is MNHEY and CDR2 is SVGAGI. V lost 2 bases and J lost 6, with 7 bases in between. The CDR3, as DNA: TGTGCCAGCAGTTACCAGGGTGCCGGGGAGCTGTTTTTT. Protein product: CASSYQGAGELFF.

The chain is built from TRBV29-1 and TRBJ2-7, with TRBD1 matching over 8 bases. V was pared by 7 bases and J by 0 bases, with 5 bases of the junction left unmatched. In germline, CDR1 is SQVTM, CDR2 ANQGSEA. The CDR3 has 13 residues. The DNA for the CDR3 is TGCAGCGGAAGACAGGGGAGCTCCTACGAGCAGTACTTC. Its protein is CSGRQGSSYEQYF.